This T cell receptor beta chain was sequenced in a study of cytotoxic CD8 clonotypes in ibrutinib-treated CLL. As for the study in general: Median treatment time before response sampling was eleven to twelve months, range 6 to 36.

Clones were sequenced by immunoSEQ multiplex PCR, and TCRdb holds only the in-frame ones, with some missing. The sample comprises 150,000 to 200,000 clones, more than 75% of which are singletons, and approximately 2% rests with the top ten. V was cut by 7 bases and J by 2 bases, with 12 bases left in between. The CDR3 has 13 amino acids. Germline assignment: CDR1 SGHAT and CDR2 FQNNGV. The sample in question was PBMCs, obtained after 12 months of ibrutinib treatment. This TCR was sampled from a human donor with chronic lymphocytic leukemia. The J gene is TRBJ2-7, the V gene TRBV11-2, with D perhaps matching TRBD1 (5 bases). As DNA, the CDR3 is TGTGCCAGCAAACTGGGGCGGACCTACGAGCAGTACTTC. This encodes CASKLGRTYEQYF.